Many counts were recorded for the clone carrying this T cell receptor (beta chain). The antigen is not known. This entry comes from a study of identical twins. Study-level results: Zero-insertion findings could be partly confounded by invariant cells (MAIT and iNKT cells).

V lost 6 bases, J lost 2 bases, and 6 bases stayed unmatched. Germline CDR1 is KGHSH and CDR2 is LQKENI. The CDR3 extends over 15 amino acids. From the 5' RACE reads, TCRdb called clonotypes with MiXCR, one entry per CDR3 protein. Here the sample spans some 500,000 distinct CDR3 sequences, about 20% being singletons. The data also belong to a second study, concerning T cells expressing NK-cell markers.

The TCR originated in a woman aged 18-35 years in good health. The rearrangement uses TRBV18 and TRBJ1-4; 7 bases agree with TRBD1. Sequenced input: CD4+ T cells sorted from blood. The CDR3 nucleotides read TGTGCCAGCTCGCCTCAACAGGGGACTAATGAAAAACTGTTTTTT. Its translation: CASSPQQGTNEKLFF.